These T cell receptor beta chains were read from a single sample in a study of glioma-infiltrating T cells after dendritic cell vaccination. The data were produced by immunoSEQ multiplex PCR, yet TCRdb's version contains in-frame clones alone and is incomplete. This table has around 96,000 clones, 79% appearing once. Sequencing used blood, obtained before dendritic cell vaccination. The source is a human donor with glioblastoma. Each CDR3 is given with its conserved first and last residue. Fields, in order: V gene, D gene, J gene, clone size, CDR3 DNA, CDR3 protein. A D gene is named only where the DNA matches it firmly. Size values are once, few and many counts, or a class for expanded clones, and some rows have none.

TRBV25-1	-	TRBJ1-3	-	TGTGCCAGCAGTGAATGGGGGGGCTCTGGAAACACCATATATTTT	CASSEWGGSGNTIYF
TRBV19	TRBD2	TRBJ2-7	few	TGTGCCAGTAGTATCGGGACTAGCGGTCAGTACTTC	CASSIGTSGQYF
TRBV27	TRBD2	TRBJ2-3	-	TGTGCCAGCAACCCGGGACTAGCGGGAGGACCCCAGTATTTT	CASNPGLAGGPQYF
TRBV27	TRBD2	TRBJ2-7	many	TGTGCCAGCAGAGGACTAGCGGACCTCCGGGAGCAGTACTTC	CASRGLADLREQYF
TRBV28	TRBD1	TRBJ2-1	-	TGTGCCAGCACCTCTGGCGGCGTGGGACAGGGGATTATAAATGAGCAGTTCTTC	CASTSGGVGQGIINEQFF
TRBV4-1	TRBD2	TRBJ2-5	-	TGCGCCAGCAGCCAAGATAAGCGGGGGGCGCAACAAGAGACCCAGTACTTC	CASSQDKRGAQQETQYF
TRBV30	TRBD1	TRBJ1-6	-	TGTGCCTGGAGCGTAGGTTTGGGACAGGGTAATTCACCCCTCCACTTT	CAWSVGLGQGNSPLHF
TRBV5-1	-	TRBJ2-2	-	TGCGCCAGCAGTCTCACCCTAGGAGGGGAGCTGTTTTTT	CASSLTLGGELFF
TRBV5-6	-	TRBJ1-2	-	TGTGCCAGCAGGTTGATCGGACAGACCTATGGCTACACCTTC	CASRLIGQTYGYTF
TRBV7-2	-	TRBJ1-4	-	TGTGCCAGCAGCTTGCTAGCTTTTAATGAAAAACTGTTTTTT	CASSLLAFNEKLFF
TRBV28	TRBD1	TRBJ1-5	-	TGTGCCAGCAGCTTACCGGGACAGGGCAATCAGCCCCAGCATTTT	CASSLPGQGNQPQHF
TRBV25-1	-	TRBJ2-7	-	TGTGCCAGCAGTGAATTCGGGGGATCCTACGAGCAGTACTTC	CASSEFGGSYEQYF
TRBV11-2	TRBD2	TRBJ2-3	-	TGTGCCAGCAGCCTTAGCGGGAGGGGAGATACGCAGTATTTT	CASSLSGRGDTQYF
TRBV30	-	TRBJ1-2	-	TGTGCCTGGAGCCCGGAGGTCCGCCTCTATGGCTACACCTTC	CAWSPEVRLYGYTF
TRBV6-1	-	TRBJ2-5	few	TGTGCCAGCAGTGAAGCGCATGCGTACCAAGAGACCCAGTACTTC	CASSEAHAYQETQYF
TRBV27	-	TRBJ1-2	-	TGTGCCAGCAGTTTATATGCAGACTATGGCTACACCTTC	CASSLYADYGYTF
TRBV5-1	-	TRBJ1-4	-	TGCGCCAGCAGCTCGAGACAGGTTGGCGAGGAAAAACTGTTTTTT	CASSSRQVGEEKLFF
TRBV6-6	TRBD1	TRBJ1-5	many	TGTGCCAGCACCGATAGCAGGGGGGGCAATCAGCCCCAGCATTTT	CASTDSRGGNQPQHF
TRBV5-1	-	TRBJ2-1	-	TGCGCCAGCAGCTTGGATCCGCAGTCCTACAATGAGCAGTTCTTC	CASSLDPQSYNEQFF
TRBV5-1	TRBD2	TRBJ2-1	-	TGCGCCAGCAGCGCCGGGACTAGCGATAATGAGCAGTTCTTC	CASSAGTSDNEQFF
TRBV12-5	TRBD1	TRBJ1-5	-	TGTGCTAGTGCCCCTCTGGGACAGGGGGGTCAGCCCCAGCATTTT	CASAPLGQGGQPQHF
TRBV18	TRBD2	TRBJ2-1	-	TGTGCCAGCTCACCGCGGGAGACCAATGAGCAGTTCTTC	CASSPRETNEQFF
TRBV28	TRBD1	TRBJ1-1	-	TGTGCCAGCAGTCTACAGGGGTCTGAAGCTTTCTTT	CASSLQGSEAFF
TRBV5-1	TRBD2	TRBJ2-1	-	TGCGCCAGCAGCCCCGGGACTAGCGGGAGCGGTGAGCAGTTCTTC	CASSPGTSGSGEQFF
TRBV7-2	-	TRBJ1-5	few	TGTGCCAGCAGCTTATCAGGAGGGAATCAGCCCCAGCATTTT	CASSLSGGNQPQHF
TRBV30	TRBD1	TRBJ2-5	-	TGTGCCTGGAGGGGACAGTACACCCAGTACTTC	CAWRGQYTQYF
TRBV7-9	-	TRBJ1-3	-	TGTGCCAGCAGCTTAGTTGGTACAGGGATGGGCGGAAACACCATATATTTT	CASSLVGTGMGGNTIYF
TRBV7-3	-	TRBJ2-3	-	TGTGCCAGCAGCCAGGCGGGGGCTAGCGCAGATACGCAGTATTTT	CASSQAGASADTQYF
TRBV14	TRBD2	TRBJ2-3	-	TGTGCCAGCAGCCAAGTCGGGGGGGGGTACGATACGCAGTATTTT	CASSQVGGGYDTQYF
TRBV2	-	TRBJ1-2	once	TGTGCCAGCAGCGCGGTCTCGTCCAACTATGGCTACACCTTC	CASSAVSSNYGYTF
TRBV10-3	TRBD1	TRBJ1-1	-	TGTGCCATCAGTGAGGGACAGGGGAACACTGAAGCTTTCTTT	CAISEGQGNTEAFF
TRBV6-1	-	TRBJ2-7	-	TGTGCCAGCAGTGAAAATGCAGGGGGGATCGGCGAGCAGTACTTC	CASSENAGGIGEQYF
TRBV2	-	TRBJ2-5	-	TGTGCCAGCAGCGTCAGGGGCTTGGGAGAGACCCAGTACTTC	CASSVRGLGETQYF
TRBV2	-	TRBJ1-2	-	TGTGCCAGCAGTGAAGCAAGGGGGGGTAATGGCTACACCTTC	CASSEARGGNGYTF
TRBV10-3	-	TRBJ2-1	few	TGTGCCATCAGCAGGGGGGCGGGGAATGAGCAGTTCTTC	CAISRGAGNEQFF
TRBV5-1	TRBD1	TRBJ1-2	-	TGCGCCAGCAGCCTAGACAGGGACCCTAACTATGGCTACACCTTC	CASSLDRDPNYGYTF
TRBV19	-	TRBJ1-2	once	TGTGCCAGTAGTATTAGTCCAGGGAACTATGGCTACACCTTC	CASSISPGNYGYTF
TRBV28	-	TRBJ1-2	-	TGTGCCAGCAGTTTATGGGCCTATGGCTACACCTTC	CASSLWAYGYTF
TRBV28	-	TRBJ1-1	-	TGTGCCAGCGCGGACTGGGGGCAGGCAGGAGCTTTCTTT	CASADWGQAGAFF
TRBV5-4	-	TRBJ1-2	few	TGTGCCAGCAGCTTGCAGGGCGGTGGCTATGGCTACACCTTC	CASSLQGGGYGYTF